Described below is a single TCR beta chain sequence and its context. Its antigen is currently not known. Base qualities were left out, and no much larger clone turns up one base away. The sample belongs to a study of T cell responses to AZD1222 COVID-19 vaccine (dated by TCRdb to about 2021). Context from the whole study: Because spike-specific TCR depth and breadth did not differ between the two schedules, AZD1222 recipients who got a second dose at roughly 4 weeks were pooled with those who got a second dose at roughly 12 weeks. Trial participants were enrolled by age into 18-55, 56-69 and 70-plus year subgroups, with 148, 28 and 57 TCR-sequenced participants respectively. TCR sequencing covered some 250 trial participants: 200 to 210 given two doses of AZD1222 and about 26 given two doses of MenACWY control vaccine.

The CDR3 regions of human TCRbeta chains were analyzed by immunosequencing. The published analysis was carried out like this. Repertoire TCRs were checked for matches against a reference library of SARS-CoV-2-specific TCRs that had been generated using the MIRA antigen-specificity platform. Breadth was defined as the fraction of unique TCRs that were SARS-CoV-2-associated, and depth was defined as the fraction of total T cells that were SARS-CoV-2-associated. Each spike-specific TCR was assigned to its reactive spike region and to a CD4 or CD8 class using the MIRA data. Log10-transformed breadth and depth values were compared by one-way ANOVA with Sidak's multiple comparisons tests. TCRdb obtained this table from immuneACCESS and retained in-frame rearrangements with V and J assigned. These tables miss some clones; where compared with another copy, unresolved V genes account for less than half of the shortfall, and the remainder is unexplained. That table gives V, J and clone size, and the DNA gave D and trimming. In all, the sample holds some 140,000 clones, and more than 85% of those were seen once. The ten top clones hold approximately 2.6% of the sample.

The CDR3 sequence holds 12 residues, the cysteine and phenylalanine included. Kept here is only the CDR3 DNA, which spans 36 bases and is read in frame from base 1. V is cut by 6 bases and J by 0 bases, and the space between the germline ends is 4 bases. The germline V gene encodes CDR1 MDHEN and CDR2 SYDVKM. The time point label on this specimen signifies: baseline before first vaccination. The vaccinee samples were drawn from two UK trials, COV001 and COV002, one of which was a single-blind randomized controlled phase 2/3 trial testing AZD1222 (ChAdOx1 nCoV-19) in healthy adults. For TCRbeta chain sequencing, PBMC samples from trial participants were taken at day 0 and at day 28 after the second dose. Study-wide conclusions, independent of this receptor: Only 5 to 7 AZD1222 recipients were SARS-CoV-2 seropositive at baseline, limiting conclusions about previously exposed vaccinees. In the small 56-69-year group, the increase in depth fell short of significance, most likely because of low power. After two AZD1222 doses, both the breadth and the depth of spike-specific TCRs were significantly higher than at day 0 and than in MenACWY recipients. Because no day 14 peak-response samples were available, repertoires were characterized only after the peak T cell response. Vaccine-associated CD4 TCRs spanned the whole spike protein, with dominant responses in regions 160-218 and 743-854. Participants were mostly white British and included more females than males, and it was suggested by the authors that clonal diversity may have been underestimated. Nearly half of unique spike-specific TCRs reportedly recognized epitopes outside regions mutated in the B.1.351 and B.1.1.7 variants.

The sequence links TRBV28 to TRBJ2-3; the D gene remains uncertain. The sequencing here drew on peripheral blood, taken on day 0 of AZD1222 vaccination. The sequence was obtained from an adult in good health. The nucleotide sequence is given as TGTGCCAGCAGGGGGAGCACAGATACGCAGTATTTT. Protein translation: CASRGSTDTQYF. Here the CDR3 is joined to the reference TRBV28 and TRBJ2-3 genes, and the full variable domain is: DVKVTQSSRYLVKRTGEKVFLECVQDMDHENMFWYRQDPGLGLRLIYFSYDVKMKEKGDIPEGYSVSREKKERFSLILESASTNQTSMYLCASRGSTDTQYFGPGTRLTVL.